These 23 T cell receptor beta chains share one sample of origin, sequenced in a study of T cell responses to AZD1222 COVID-19 vaccine (dated by TCRdb to the early 2020s). The library relied on the immunoSEQ multiplex PCR assay. This immuneACCESS table, as held by TCRdb, lists in-frame sequences with V and J called but not all clones. Of the missing ones, under half trace to an unresolved V gene in checked studies; the others have no known cause. Counted in this sample were about 130,000 clones; about 93% of them appeared once. The ten biggest clones cover approximately 7% of the sample. Reading the label with the study, this specimen's time point is: about 28 days (+/-7) after the second vaccine dose. The sequences come from peripheral blood, collected 28 days after the second AZD1222 dose. These receptors were taken from an adult who received the AZD1222 COVID-19 vaccine.

The chain links TRBV11-3 to TRBJ1-2, with no clear D. Germline V gene data show CDR1 as SGHNT and CDR2 as YENEEA. V lost 4 bases, J lost 5 bases, and 14 bases lay in between. The CDR3 runs 14 residues. CDR3 sequence: CASSSGSRPYGYTF. The CDR3 DNA reads TGTGCCAGCAGCTCTGGATCTAGACCATATGGCTACACCTTC.

This rearrangement joins TRBV4-1 to TRBJ2-7; TRBD1 might be the D (6 bases). CDR3 size: 13 residues. V was cut by 2 bases and J by 3 bases, with 8 bases left in between. CDR1 and CDR2 from the germline V gene are MGHRA and YSYEKL. The CDR3 sequence is CASSQRQDYEQYF. CDR3 nucleotide sequence: TGCGCCAGCAGCCAACGACAGGACTACGAGCAGTACTTC.

The V call is TRBV19, the J call TRBJ1-2, with D tentatively TRBD1 (6 bases). CDR3 length: 14 residues. Trimming removed 7 bases at V and 7 bases at J, with 19 bases between. Germline CDR1 reads LNHDA; CDR2 reads SQIVND (reference sequence). CDR3 DNA sequence: TGTGCCAGTACCCACAATGTTCAGGGGACTGGCTACACCTTC. This translates into CASTHNVQGTGYTF.

This chain links TRBV7-2 with TRBJ1-2, with a tentative D call TRBD1 (6 bases). From germline, CDR1 is SGHTA and CDR2 FQGNSA. V was shortened by 7 bases and J by 4 bases, with 22 bases between the two germline ends. The CDR3 length is 16 residues. CDR3 DNA sequence: TGTGCCAGCACCTATCAAACCGGGAGGGGGGCCTATGGCTACACCTTC. It specifies CASTYQTGRGAYGYTF.

V and J are TRBV6-1 and TRBJ1-1; D is uncertain. CDR1 and CDR2 (germline): MNHNS, SASEGT. The CDR3 is 13 amino acids. V was pared by 0 bases and J by 7 bases, with 9 bases between. CDR3 protein: CASSEARYGEAFF. CDR3 nucleotide sequence: TGTGCCAGCAGTGAAGCCAGATACGGTGAAGCTTTCTTT.

This clone was recorded once. The rearrangement links TRBV5-1 to TRBJ2-1; D is perhaps TRBD1 or TRBD2 (5 bases each). The CDR3 is 17 residues long. V dropped 4 bases and J dropped 7 bases, with 24 bases sitting between them. Germline CDR1 reads SGHRS; CDR2 reads YFSETQ. CDR3 sequence reads: CASSIAPGPARGNEQFF. DNA of the CDR3: TGCGCCAGCAGCATCGCTCCGGGACCCGCCCGGGGTAATGAGCAGTTCTTC.

The genes are TRBV6-5 and TRBJ2-7; D not resolved. The CDR3 sequence is 15 residues long. Trimming pared 2 bases from V and 0 bases from J, leaving 11 bases between. Germline V gives CDR1 MNHEY, CDR2 SVGAGI. This chain's CDR3 is CASSYRAVPSYEQYF. In DNA form, the CDR3 reads TGTGCCAGCAGTTACAGGGCAGTCCCCTCCTACGAGCAGTACTTC.

V usage is TRBV6-2 or TRBV6-3 and J usage is TRBJ1-6; 7 bases match TRBD1. Germline CDR1 reads MNHEY; CDR2 reads SVGEGT. V lost 0 bases to trimming and J lost 0 bases; unmatched junction nucleotides: 8. The CDR3 runs 19 residues. The CDR3 nucleotides read TGTGCCAGCAGTTACTCGCCCGGGACAGTTGTCTCCTATAATTCACCCCTCCACTTT. This codes for CASSYSPGTVVSYNSPLHF.

The rearrangement links TRBV2 to TRBJ1-2; D possibly corresponds to TRBD1 (6 bases). Trimming stripped 8 bases from V and 2 bases from J, with 15 bases between. Germline loops: CDR1 SNHLY, CDR2 FYNNEI. CDR3 length equals 14 residues. CDR3 loop: CASGTGILNYGYTF. For the CDR3, the DNA is TGTGCCAGCGGAACAGGGATTCTGAACTATGGCTACACCTTC.

V and J are TRBV11-2 and TRBJ2-3; a possible D gene is TRBD1 (5 bases). CDR3 length: 15 residues. Germline loops: CDR1 SGHAT, CDR2 FQNNGV. V lost 1 base and J lost 9, with 17 bases in between. The CDR3, as DNA: TGTGCCAGCAGCTTAGTGCAGGGTCTAGGACGAACGCAGTATTTT. It translates to CASSLVQGLGRTQYF.

The V and J genes are TRBV28 and TRBJ1-5; 9 nucleotides agree with TRBD1. Trimming at V came to 1 base and at J to 6 bases, leaving 7 bases not matched to a gene. There are 16 residues in the CDR3. The germline gives CDR1 MDHEN, CDR2 SYDVKM. The CDR3 region is CASSLSPGQGGQPQHF. The CDR3 DNA is TGTGCCAGCAGTTTATCCCCGGGACAGGGCGGTCAGCCCCAGCATTTT.

This clone appeared once. CDR3 sequence: CAWSLLTGNTIYF. The CDR3 DNA is TGTGCCTGGAGCCTACTGACTGGAAACACCATATATTTT. The chain joins TRBV30 to TRBJ1-3, with D unresolved. Trimming removed 3 bases from V and 2 bases from J, with 8 bases in between. Looked up from germline, CDR1 is GTSNPN and CDR2 is SVGIG (reference sequence). This CDR3 has 13 residues.

The chain has TRBV28 and TRBJ1-1; 7 nucleotides match TRBD1. Germline assignment: CDR1 MDHEN and CDR2 SYDVKM. The ends lost 8 bases at V and 0 bases at J; junction bases unmatched: 0. This CDR3 spans 12 amino acids. The CDR3 region is CASGTVNTEAFF. In nucleotides, the CDR3 is TGTGCCAGCGGGACAGTGAACACTGAAGCTTTCTTT.

The chain combines TRBV4-1 with TRBJ2-7, with a possible D match to TRBD1 (5 bases). The CDR3 is 15 residues long. The germline CDR1 and CDR2 sequences are MGHRA and YSYEKL. Trimming took 6 bases from V and 3 from J, leaving 18 bases between them. The CDR3 DNA follows: TGCGCCAGCAGACAGGTAGGATTGTCCAACTACGAGCAGTACTTC. Residues: CASRQVGLSNYEQYF.

This sequence joins TRBV5-5 and TRBJ1-2, with D perhaps TRBD1 (5 bases). Germline V gives CDR1 SGHKS, CDR2 YYEKEE (reference sequence). V lost 2 bases and J lost 5, with 16 bases in between. The CDR3 sequence is 15 residues long. Written as DNA, the CDR3 is TGTGCCAGCAGCTTTGCACCGGGACTGCAGTATGGCTACACCTTC. As protein: CASSFAPGLQYGYTF.

The chain couples TRBV14 to TRBJ2-5; 10 nucleotides agree with TRBD2. This CDR3 is 14 amino acids long. V was pared by 4 bases and J by 5 bases, with 4 bases of the junction left unmatched. CDR1 is SGHDN and CDR2 is FVKESK in the germline V gene. The CDR3 is CASSPTSGVETQYF. Written as DNA, the CDR3 is TGTGCCAGCAGCCCTACTAGCGGGGTGGAGACCCAGTACTTC.

This chain uses TRBV2 with TRBJ2-2; D might be TRBD2 (5 bases). V lost 3 bases and J lost 6, with 14 bases in between. The CDR3 sequence is 15 residues long. From germline, CDR1 is SNHLY and CDR2 FYNNEI. The CDR3 here is CASSDPFSVAGELFF. In DNA, the CDR3 is TGTGCCAGCAGTGACCCCTTTAGCGTCGCCGGGGAGCTGTTTTTT.

The V and J genes are TRBV7-3 and TRBJ2-1, with no clear D. V lost 5 bases, J lost 5 bases, and 10 bases lay in between. Germline V lookup: CDR1 SGHTA, CDR2 FQGTGA. This CDR3 has 13 residues. Here the CDR3 reads CASSPDPHNEQFF. The CDR3 nucleotides are TGTGCCAGCAGCCCGGACCCCCACAATGAGCAGTTCTTC.

Here the CDR3 DNA reads TGTGCCAGCAGCAGCGACAGTATCACCGGGGAGCTGTTTTTT. Protein product: CASSSDSITGELFF. V and J are TRBV7-2 and TRBJ2-2; perhaps TRBD1 as D (5 bases). This CDR3 comprises 14 residues. The V and J ends lost 5 bases and 4 bases respectively, with 11 bases between them. CDR1 SGHTA and CDR2 FQGNSA come from the germline V gene.

The chain recombines TRBV28 with TRBJ1-2; D remains ambiguous. Trimming took off 6 bases at V and 8 bases at J, with 22 bases between the two ends. CDR1 MDHEN and CDR2 SYDVKM come from the germline V gene. The CDR3 runs to 15 residues. The CDR3 sequence: CASSRLFDTVRGYTF. In DNA, the CDR3 is TGTGCCAGCAGCCGGCTCTTCGATACGGTGAGGGGCTACACCTTC.

Worth noting for this clone: The sample carries other DNA sequences with the same CDR3. The rearrangement joins TRBV29-1 to TRBJ2-5; TRBD1 matches at 7 bases. J gave up 5 bases and V 3 bases, and 3 bases lay outside the gene matches. Germline CDR1 is SQVTM and CDR2 is ANQGSEA. The CDR3 has 12 amino acids. The CDR3 bases are TGCAGCGTTGATAGGGGGCGGGAGACCCAGTACTTC. Translating it yields CSVDRGRETQYF.

V and J are TRBV19 and TRBJ1-3; 7 bases agree with TRBD1. CDR3 size: 14 residues. V gave up 4 bases and J gave up 2 bases; unmatched junction bases: 2. CDR1 is LNHDA, CDR2 SQIVND, per germline (reference sequence). CDR3 in DNA: TGTGCCAGTAGTACAACAGGGGCTGGAAACACCATATATTTT. This translates into CASSTTGAGNTIYF. The complete variable domain, with remaining parts taken from reference TRBV19 and TRBJ1-3, reads DGGITQSPKYLFRKEGQNVTLSCEQNLNHDAMYWYRQDPGQGLRLIYYSQIVNDFQKGDIAEGYSVSREKKESFPLTVTSAQKNPTAFYLCASSTTGAGNTIYFGEGSWLTVV.

V and J are TRBV7-2 and TRBJ1-6; 8 nucleotides agree with TRBD1. The ends lost 5 bases at V and 9 bases at J; junction bases unmatched: 6. Germline loops: CDR1 SGHTA, CDR2 FQGNSA. The CDR3 contains 14 residues. CDR3 bases: TGTGCCAGCAGCATGACAGGGGATTCTTCACCCCTCCACTTT. Its protein is CASSMTGDSSPLHF.